The 32 T cell receptor beta chains listed next were all sequenced from one sample in a study of blood T cell repertoires in COVID-19. TCRdb keeps only in-frame clones here, not all; method: immunoSEQ multiplex PCR. The sample consists of some 110,000 clones, more than 70% of them appearing once. The sample consisted of peripheral blood. The receptors come from a woman older than 75 with COVID-19, enrolled during active disease.

V gene TRBV3-1 (or the pseudogene TRBV3-2) combines with J gene TRBJ2-1, with D possibly matching TRBD2 (5 bases). The CDR3 runs 12 residues. The V gene lost 1 base and the J gene lost 15 bases, with 13 bases spanning the gap. The germline V gene encodes CDR1 LGHDT and CDR2 YNNKEL (reference sequence). CDR3 DNA: TGTGCCAGCAGCCAAGGGGCTAGCACGTGGTTCTTC. It codes for CASSQGASTWFF.

The V and J genes are TRBV11-3 and TRBJ2-7, with a weak D call TRBD1 (6 bases). Germline CDR1 is SGHNT and CDR2 is YENEEA. The CDR3 spans 15 residues. V gave up 7 bases and J gave up 2 bases, with 18 bases separating them. The chain's CDR3 is CASTTSRGSAYEQYF. The CDR3 DNA reads as TGTGCCAGCACTACTTCCAGGGGTTCCGCCTACGAGCAGTACTTC.

This clone was observed once. The chain couples TRBV28 to TRBJ2-7, with D unclear. The CDR3 loop spans 10 amino acids. The V end was cut by 6 bases, the J end by 6 bases, with 6 bases between. CDR1 and CDR2 from the germline V gene are MDHEN and SYDVKM. The CDR3, as DNA: TGTGCCAGCAGACAAACCGAGCAGTACTTC. Its protein is CASRQTEQYF. Filled out from reference TRBV28 and TRBJ2-7, the complete variable domain reads DVKVTQSSRYLVKRTGEKVFLECVQDMDHENMFWYRQDPGLGLRLIYFSYDVKMKEKGDIPEGYSVSREKKERFSLILESASTNQTSMYLCASRQTEQYFGPGTRLTVT.

Only one count was recorded for this clone. The chain has TRBV3-1 (or the pseudogene TRBV3-2) and TRBJ1-4; D is undetermined. V lost 2 bases and J lost 8, with 6 bases in between. The germline gives CDR1 LGHDT, CDR2 YNNKEL (reference sequence). The CDR3 length is 12 residues. The CDR3 region is CASSQYQEKLFF. In DNA form, the CDR3 reads TGTGCCAGCAGCCAATATCAGGAAAAACTGTTTTTT.

This chain connects TRBV19 to TRBJ2-3, with TRBD1 matching 7 bases. With V trimmed by 6 bases and J by 3 bases, 12 bases remained unmatched. The V gene's germline CDR1 is LNHDA and CDR2 SQIVND (reference sequence). The CDR3 contains 16 residues. The DNA of the CDR3 is TGTGCCAGTAGCCCCAACAGGGGTAGAGGAACAGATACGCAGTATTTT. Amino acids: CASSPNRGRGTDTQYF. The full variable domain, its missing parts supplied by reference TRBV19 and TRBJ2-3, is DGGITQSPKYLFRKEGQNVTLSCEQNLNHDAMYWYRQDPGQGLRLIYYSQIVNDFQKGDIAEGYSVSREKKESFPLTVTSAQKNPTAFYLCASSPNRGRGTDTQYFGPGTRLTVL.

The V gene is TRBV6-1, the J gene TRBJ2-5, with D perhaps matching TRBD1 (7 bases). Germline V gives CDR1 MNHNS, CDR2 SASEGT. The CDR3 has 15 residues. V lost 3 bases and J 4 bases, leaving 15 bases between the germline ends. DNA of the CDR3: TGTGCCAGCAGTGATCGGCAGGGGGGACGAGAGACCCAGTACTTC. Amino acid sequence: CASSDRQGGRETQYF.

This clone was counted a few times. The V gene is TRBV13, the J gene TRBJ1-3; the D is unclear. The CDR3 is made up of 15 amino acids. V lost 3 bases and J 0 bases, leaving 9 bases between the germline ends. The germline CDR1 and CDR2 sequences are PRHDT and FYEKMQ (reference sequence). DNA for the CDR3: TGTGCCAGCAGCTTTAACAGTCTCTCTGGAAACACCATATATTTT. This encodes CASSFNSLSGNTIYF.

The chain combines TRBV15 with TRBJ2-2; D not certain. This CDR3 is 14 amino acids long. Germline CDR1 reads LNHNV; CDR2 reads YYDKDF (reference sequence). V lost 5 bases, J lost 5 bases, and 12 bases lay in between. The CDR3 bases are TGTGCCACCAGCGGAGCTAGTGATACCGGGGAGCTGTTTTTT. It codes for CATSGASDTGELFF.

This rearrangement joins TRBV11-3 to TRBJ1-1; D ambiguous. The CDR3 length is 14 residues. Germline values: CDR1 SGHNT, CDR2 YENEEA. V lost 3 bases and J 0 bases, leaving 8 bases between the germline ends. CDR3 region: CASSFNSLNTEAFF. CDR3 DNA: TGTGCCAGCAGCTTCAACAGTTTGAACACTGAAGCTTTCTTT. The full variable domain, completed using reference TRBV11-3 and TRBJ1-1, is EAGVVQSPRYKIIEKKQPVAFWCNPISGHNTLYWYLQNLGQGPELLIRYENEEAVDDSQLPKDRFSAERLKGVDSTLKIQPAELGDSAVYLCASSFNSLNTEAFFGQGTRLTVV.

The chain has TRBV4-2 and TRBJ2-7, with 8 nucleotides matching TRBD2. The germline CDR1 and CDR2 sequences are LGHNA and YNFKEQ. This CDR3 is built from 17 residues. V shed 0 bases and J 0 bases; nucleotides not matched to a gene: 7. CDR3: CASSQDRDGRASYEQYF. CDR3 coding DNA: TGTGCCAGCAGCCAAGATCGGGACGGGAGGGCCTCCTACGAGCAGTACTTC.

This chain connects TRBV6-2 or TRBV6-3 to TRBJ2-3; tentatively, D is TRBD2 (6 bases). The CDR3 consists of 15 residues. The germline V and J ends were trimmed by 6 bases and 2 bases, with 15 bases remaining between them. Germline-derived CDR1 and CDR2 are MNHEY and SVGEGT. The chain's CDR3 is CASSRDSYATDTQYF. The CDR3, as DNA: TGTGCCAGCAGCCGGGACTCATACGCCACAGATACGCAGTATTTT.

This chain connects TRBV11-2 to TRBJ1-2, with D maybe TRBD1 (6 bases). Germline V CDR1 and CDR2: SGHAT, FQNNGV. The CDR3 contains 12 residues. Trimming took off 2 bases at V and 7 bases at J, with 8 bases between the two ends. The CDR3 loop reads CASSLTGSGYTF. As DNA, the CDR3 is TGTGCCAGCAGCTTAACAGGGAGTGGCTACACCTTC. Combining the CDR3 with reference TRBV11-2 and TRBJ1-2 gives the whole variable domain EAGVAQSPRYKIIEKRQSVAFWCNPISGHATLYWYQQILGQGPKLLIQFQNNGVVDDSQLPKDRFSAERLKGVDSTLKIQPAKLEDSAVYLCASSLTGSGYTFGSGTRLTVV.

The chain joins TRBV9 to TRBJ2-6; unclear D gene. Germline CDR1 is SGDLS and CDR2 is YYNGEE. The CDR3 is made up of 15 amino acids. V gave up 3 bases and J gave up 0 bases, with 7 bases separating them. CDR3 amino acids: CASSASPSGANVLTF. In DNA, the CDR3 is TGTGCCAGCAGCGCCTCTCCCTCTGGGGCCAACGTCCTGACTTTC.

The gene calls are TRBV9 and TRBJ1-2, with a weak D call TRBD1 (6 bases). Looked up from germline, CDR1 is SGDLS and CDR2 is YYNGEE. Trimming removed 4 bases from V and 4 bases from J, with 14 bases in between. The CDR3 totals 14 residues. The CDR3 region is CASSPDSLIYGYTF. CDR3 DNA: TGTGCCAGCAGCCCGGACAGCCTAATCTATGGCTACACCTTC.

This clone occurred a few times. This rearrangement joins TRBV4-1 to TRBJ1-5, with D unresolved. This CDR3 region has 15 residues. Germline CDR1 is MGHRA and CDR2 is YSYEKL. V was clipped by 1 base and J by 4 bases, with 11 bases between them. CDR3: CASSQGGRVNQPQHF. In DNA form, the CDR3 reads TGCGCCAGCAGCCAAGGAGGGCGCGTAAATCAGCCCCAGCATTTT.

The rearrangement joins TRBV2 to TRBJ1-5; no reliable D call. The CDR3 runs 15 residues. V lost 3 bases and J lost 1, with 10 bases in between. Germline CDR1 is SNHLY and CDR2 is FYNNEI. CDR3 region: CASSDIQYSNQPQHF. In nucleotides, the CDR3 is TGTGCCAGCAGTGATATCCAGTACAGCAATCAGCCCCAGCATTTT.

This sequence joins TRBV27 and TRBJ2-7; 8 nucleotides line up with TRBD1. After removal of 6 bases from V and 4 bases from J, the junction contained 8 bases not matched to a gene. Germline loops: CDR1 MNHEY, CDR2 SMNVEV (reference sequence). CDR3 size: 14 residues. CDR3 DNA: TGTGCCAGCAGAGATACAGGGGGAAGGTACGAGCAGTACTTC. Residues: CASRDTGGRYEQYF.

This clone came up a few times. This chain links TRBV28 with TRBJ1-3; D may be TRBD1 (5 bases). This CDR3 spans 17 amino acids. CDR1 MDHEN and CDR2 SYDVKM come from the germline V gene. V was trimmed by 1 base and J by 0 bases, leaving 13 bases between them. Here the CDR3 reads CASSLSGQTFSGNTIYF. In DNA, the CDR3 is TGTGCCAGCAGTTTATCAGGGCAGACTTTCTCTGGAAACACCATATATTTT.

The chain combines TRBV5-6 with TRBJ1-3, with D perhaps matching TRBD1 (5 bases). The CDR3 spans 15 residues. Trimming cost V 0 bases and J 2 bases, with 9 bases left between them. Germline V CDR1 and CDR2: SGHDT, YYEEEE. The CDR3 region is CASSLEDRPGNTIYF. The CDR3 DNA sequence: TGTGCCAGCAGCTTGGAAGACAGACCTGGAAACACCATATATTTT.

V and J are TRBV7-3 and TRBJ2-7, with 12 bases identical to TRBD2. Trimming cost V 5 bases and J 5 bases; bases outside gene matches: 4. Germline V CDR1 and CDR2: SGHTA, FQGTGA. The CDR3 sequence is 14 residues long. CDR3 region: CASSPSGRDNEQYF. As DNA, the CDR3 is TGTGCCAGCAGCCCTAGCGGGAGGGATAACGAGCAGTACTTC.

The V gene is TRBV24-1, the J gene TRBJ2-3; 8 nucleotides line up with TRBD2. CDR3 length: 15 amino acids. The V and J ends lost 2 bases and 6 bases, in that order; junction bases with no gene match: 6. CDR1 is KGHDR and CDR2 is SFDVKD in the germline V gene. In DNA form, the CDR3 reads TGTGCCACCAGTGATTCGGTACTAGCGGCCGATACGCAGTATTTT. Its protein is CATSDSVLAADTQYF.

This chain uses TRBV7-8 with TRBJ1-4; unclear D gene. Looked up from germline, CDR1 is SGHVS and CDR2 is FQNEAQ. The CDR3 length is 14 residues. The V gene lost 2 bases and the J gene lost 8 bases, with 12 bases spanning the gap. The CDR3 is CASSLRSYGEKLFF. In DNA form, the CDR3 reads TGTGCCAGCAGCTTACGATCCTACGGGGAAAAACTGTTTTTT. Full variable domain (missing parts from reference TRBV7-8 and TRBJ1-4): GAGVSQSPRYKVAKRGQDVALRCDPISGHVSLFWYQQALGQGPEFLTYFQNEAQLDKSGLPSDRFFAERPEGSVSTLKIQRTQQEDSAVYLCASSLRSYGEKLFFGSGTQLSVL.

The V gene is TRBV4-1, the J gene TRBJ2-1, with 9 positions matching TRBD2. CDR1 and CDR2 (germline): MGHRA, YSYEKL. The trim removed 1 base at V and 4 bases at J, leaving 5 bases unmatched. This CDR3 has 16 amino acids. The CDR3 sequence is CASSQASLAGYNEQFF. As DNA, the CDR3 is TGCGCCAGCAGCCAAGCCTCCCTAGCGGGGTACAATGAGCAGTTCTTC.

V gene TRBV11-2 combines with J gene TRBJ2-3; a possible D gene is TRBD2 (6 bases). Per germline, CDR1 SGHAT and CDR2 FQNNGV. The V end lost 7 bases, the J end lost 4 bases, and 9 bases lay between the germline ends. The length of the CDR3 is 12 residues. In DNA, the CDR3 is TGTGCCAGCAATAGCGGCGCAGATACGCAGTATTTT. Translated, it gives CASNSGADTQYF.

The CDR3 region is CASSLGGNRGEGYTF. The CDR3, as DNA: TGTGCCAGCAGCTTAGGCGGGAACAGGGGTGAGGGCTACACCTTC. The chain uses TRBV7-9 and TRBJ1-2; 7 nucleotides line up with TRBD1. Per germline, CDR1 SEHNR and CDR2 FQNEAQ (reference sequence). The CDR3 covers 15 residues. V was pared by 1 base and J by 8 bases, with 10 bases of the junction left unmatched.

This chain connects TRBV25-1 to TRBJ2-3; 8 bases map to TRBD2. J gave up 4 bases and V 2 bases, and 2 bases lay outside the gene matches. Germline lookup yields CDR1 MGHDK and CDR2 SYGVNS. This CDR3 comprises 14 residues. The CDR3 sequence is CASSEPGGADTQYF. In nucleotides, the CDR3 is TGTGCCAGCAGTGAACCCGGGGGGGCAGATACGCAGTATTTT.

The V call is TRBV11-1, the J call TRBJ1-1; D is undetermined. Germline V gene lookup returns CDR1 SGHAT and CDR2 FQDESV (reference sequence). This CDR3 is 14 amino acids long. The V and J ends lost 6 bases and 0 bases respectively, with 11 bases between them. The CDR3 sequence is CASRGRTLNTEAFF. The CDR3, as DNA: TGTGCCAGCAGGGGGAGGACCCTGAACACTGAAGCTTTCTTT.

The genes are TRBV27 and TRBJ2-2, with D perhaps TRBD1 (7 bases). Per the germline V gene, CDR1 is MNHEY and CDR2 is SMNVEV (reference sequence). The CDR3 runs 15 residues. V was shortened by 5 bases and J by 6 bases, with 16 bases between the two germline ends. The CDR3 spells CASSGDRLVPGELFF. CDR3 nucleotides: TGTGCCAGCAGTGGGGACAGACTAGTTCCCGGGGAGCTGTTTTTT.

The rearrangement links TRBV27 to TRBJ1-5; D remains ambiguous. Trimming shortened V by 3 bases and J by 3 bases, and 9 bases separated the two germline ends. CDR3 length equals 14 residues. Looked up from germline, CDR1 is MNHEY and CDR2 is SMNVEV (reference sequence). The DNA of the CDR3 is TGTGCCAGCAGTTTTAATCAGGACAATCAGCCCCAGCATTTT. It is translated as CASSFNQDNQPQHF.

The V and J genes are TRBV6-6 and TRBJ2-7, with a weak D call TRBD1 (6 bases). Trimming left V 5 bases short and J 1 base short, with 21 bases between. The CDR3 sequence is 17 residues long. Germline loops: CDR1 MNHNY, CDR2 SVGAGI (reference sequence). The CDR3 nucleotides are TGTGCCAGCAGTCCCCCCTCGACAGGTACAAGGTCCTACGAGCAGTACTTC. This encodes CASSPPSTGTRSYEQYF.

The rearrangement links TRBV6-2 or TRBV6-3 to TRBJ2-7; a possible D gene is TRBD2 (6 bases). Germline V CDR1 and CDR2: MNHEY, SVGEGT. Trimming left V 0 bases short and J 3 bases short, with 15 bases between. This CDR3 comprises 16 residues. In nucleotides, the CDR3 is TGTGCCAGCAGTTACTCGAGGGACTGGATAAACTACGAGCAGTACTTC. It is translated as CASSYSRDWINYEQYF.

J is TRBJ2-3 and V is TRBV11-1; D perhaps matches TRBD2 (5 bases). V was pared by 0 bases and J by 4 bases, with 5 bases between. Germline lookup yields CDR1 SGHAT and CDR2 FQDESV (reference sequence). CDR3 length: 13 residues. The CDR3 region has the DNA TGTGCCAGCAGCTTAGCTAGCGCAGATACGCAGTATTTT. Amino acid sequence: CASSLASADTQYF. The full variable domain, completed using reference TRBV11-1 and TRBJ2-3, is EAEVAQSPRYKITEKSQAVAFWCDPISGHATLYWYRQILGQGPELLVQFQDESVVDDSQLPKDRFSAERLKGVDSTLKIQPAELGDSAMYLCASSLASADTQYFGPGTRLTVL.